These 5 T cell receptor beta chains were all obtained from the same sample, sequenced in a study of cytomegalovirus exposure and HLA in healthy donors. The PCR contained 60 Vbeta and 13 Jbeta primers. Clones were sequenced by immunoSEQ multiplex PCR, and TCRdb holds only the in-frame ones, with some missing. This repertoire shows roughly 92,000 clones, roughly 80% found once; its top ten account for 32%. The sequenced sample consisted of PBMCs. These receptors all come from a man over 45 in good health and CMV-seropositive.

Comments on this clone: Different DNA sequences within this sample yield the same CDR3. The V gene is TRBV18, the J gene TRBJ2-2; 8 bases map to TRBD1. V lost 0 bases and J lost 1; bases outside the gene matches: 1. Germline V CDR1 and CDR2: KGHSH, LQKENI. The CDR3 totals 16 residues. For the CDR3, the DNA is TGTGCCAGCTCACCACCCGGGACAGGGAACACCGGGGAGCTGTTTTTT. Translation: CASSPPGTGNTGELFF.

In this sample, this clone turned up once. The chain links TRBV2 to TRBJ1-2, with 12 bases lining up with TRBD1. Germline V gene sequence: CDR1 SNHLY, CDR2 FYNNEI. V shed 3 bases, J shed 6 bases, and the junction held 5 bases outside the gene matches. The CDR3 is 15 residues long. CDR3 bases: TGTGCCAGCAGTGACCCGGGACAGGGGGCAGATGGCTACACCTTC. Its protein product is CASSDPGQGADGYTF.

This chain links TRBV5-4 with TRBJ2-5, with 14 positions matching TRBD2. Unmatched junction bases numbered 6, after V lost 4 bases and J lost 4 bases. CDR1 SGHNT and CDR2 YYREEE come from the germline V gene (reference sequence). The CDR3 runs 16 residues. Here the CDR3 reads CASSPGLAGDIETQYF. The CDR3 DNA follows: TGTGCCAGCAGCCCGGGACTAGCGGGAGACATAGAGACCCAGTACTTC. The whole variable domain, remainder taken from reference TRBV5-4 and TRBJ2-5, is ETGVTQSPTHLIKTRGQQVTLRCSSQSGHNTVSWYQQALGQGPQFIFQYYREEENGRGNFPPRFSGLQFPNYSSELNVNALELDDSALYLCASSPGLAGDIETQYFGPGTRLLVL.

This clone was observed a handful of times. The J gene is TRBJ1-6, the V gene TRBV2; maybe TRBD1 (6 bases). The CDR3 spans 13 residues. Germline-derived CDR1 and CDR2 are SNHLY and FYNNEI. Trimming took 7 bases from V and 8 from J, leaving 12 bases between them. CDR3 amino acids: CASNPDRHSPLHF. CDR3 sequence (DNA): TGTGCCAGCAATCCGGACAGACATTCACCCCTCCACTTT. The whole variable domain, remainder taken from reference TRBV2 and TRBJ1-6, is EPEVTQTPSHQVTQMGQEVILRCVPISNHLYFYWYRQILGQKVEFLVSFYNNEISEKSEIFDDQFSVERPDGSNFTLKIRSTKLEDSAMYFCASNPDRHSPLHFGNGTRLTVT.

This clone occurred a few times. This chain links TRBV5-1 with TRBJ2-7; 14 nucleotides match TRBD2. V was clipped by 4 bases and J by 7 bases; unmatched bases: 4. Germline-derived CDR1 and CDR2 are SGHRS and YFSETQ. This CDR3 is 14 amino acids long. The CDR3 nucleotides are TGCGCCAGCAGCCCGACTAGCGGGAGGGCTGAGCAGTACTTC. Amino acid sequence: CASSPTSGRAEQYF. Full variable domain (remainder filled in from reference TRBV5-1 and TRBJ2-7): KAGVTQTPRYLIKTRGQQVTLSCSPISGHRSVSWYQQTPGQGLQFLFEYFSETQRNKGNFPGRFSGRQFSNSRSEMNVSTLELGDSALYLCASSPTSGRAEQYFGPGTRLTVT.